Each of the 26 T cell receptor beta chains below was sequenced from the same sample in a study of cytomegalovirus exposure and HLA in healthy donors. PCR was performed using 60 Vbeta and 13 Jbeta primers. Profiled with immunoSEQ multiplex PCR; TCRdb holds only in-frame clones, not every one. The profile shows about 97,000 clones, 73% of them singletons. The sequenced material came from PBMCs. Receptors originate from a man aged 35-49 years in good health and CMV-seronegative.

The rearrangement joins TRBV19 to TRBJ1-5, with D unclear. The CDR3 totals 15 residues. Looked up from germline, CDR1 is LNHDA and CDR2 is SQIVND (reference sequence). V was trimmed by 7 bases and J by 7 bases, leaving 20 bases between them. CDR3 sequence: CASTEMTDLRQPQHF. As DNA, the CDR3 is TGTGCCAGTACCGAAATGACTGACCTTAGGCAGCCCCAGCATTTT.

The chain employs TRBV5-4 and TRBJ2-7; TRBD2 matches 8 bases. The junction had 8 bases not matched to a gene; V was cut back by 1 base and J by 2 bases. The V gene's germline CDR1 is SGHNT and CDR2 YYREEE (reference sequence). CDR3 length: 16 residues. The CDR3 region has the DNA TGTGCCAGCAGCTTGTATGGGCGGGGGGACGCCTACGAGCAGTACTTC. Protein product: CASSLYGRGDAYEQYF.

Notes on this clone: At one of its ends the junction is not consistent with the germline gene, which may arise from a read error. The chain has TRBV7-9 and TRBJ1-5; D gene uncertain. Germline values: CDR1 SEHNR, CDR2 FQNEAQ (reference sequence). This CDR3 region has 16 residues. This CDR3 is CSSSPVVGSPNQPQHF. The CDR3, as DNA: TGTTCCAGCAGCCCCGTGGTGGGCAGTCCCAATCAGCCCCAGCATTTT.

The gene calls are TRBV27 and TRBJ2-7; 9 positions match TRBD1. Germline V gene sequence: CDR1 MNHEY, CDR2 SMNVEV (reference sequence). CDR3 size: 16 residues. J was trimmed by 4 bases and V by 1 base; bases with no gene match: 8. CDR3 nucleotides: TGTGCCAGCAGTTTATTGGGGACAGGGTCCCTGTACGAGCAGTACTTC. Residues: CASSLLGTGSLYEQYF.

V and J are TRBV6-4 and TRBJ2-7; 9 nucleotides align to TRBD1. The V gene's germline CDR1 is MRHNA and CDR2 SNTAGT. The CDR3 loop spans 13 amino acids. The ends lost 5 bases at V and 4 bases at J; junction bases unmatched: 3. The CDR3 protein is CASSFGTGYEQYF. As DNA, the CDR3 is TGTGCCAGCAGTTTCGGGACAGGGTACGAGCAGTACTTC.

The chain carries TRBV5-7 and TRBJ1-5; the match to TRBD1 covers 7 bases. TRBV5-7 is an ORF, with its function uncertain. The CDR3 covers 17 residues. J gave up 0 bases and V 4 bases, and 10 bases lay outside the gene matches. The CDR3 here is CASSQRQGFYSNQPQHF. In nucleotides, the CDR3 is TGTGCCAGCAGCCAAAGACAGGGATTTTATAGCAATCAGCCCCAGCATTTT.

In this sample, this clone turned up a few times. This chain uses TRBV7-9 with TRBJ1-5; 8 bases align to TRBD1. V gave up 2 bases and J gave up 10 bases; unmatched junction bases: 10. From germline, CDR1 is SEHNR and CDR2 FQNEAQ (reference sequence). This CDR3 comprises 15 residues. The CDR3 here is CASSLTPQGGDPQHF. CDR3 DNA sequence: TGTGCCAGCAGCTTAACCCCACAGGGGGGTGATCCCCAGCATTTT.

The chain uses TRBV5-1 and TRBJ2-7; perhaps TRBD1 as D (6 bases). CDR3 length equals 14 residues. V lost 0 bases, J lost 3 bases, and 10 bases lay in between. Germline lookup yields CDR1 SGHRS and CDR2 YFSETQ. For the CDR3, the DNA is TGCGCCAGCAGCTTGGCGGACAGCCACTACGAGCAGTACTTC. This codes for CASSLADSHYEQYF. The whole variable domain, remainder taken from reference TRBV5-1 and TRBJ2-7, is KAGVTQTPRYLIKTRGQQVTLSCSPISGHRSVSWYQQTPGQGLQFLFEYFSETQRNKGNFPGRFSGRQFSNSRSEMNVSTLELGDSALYLCASSLADSHYEQYFGPGTRLTVT.

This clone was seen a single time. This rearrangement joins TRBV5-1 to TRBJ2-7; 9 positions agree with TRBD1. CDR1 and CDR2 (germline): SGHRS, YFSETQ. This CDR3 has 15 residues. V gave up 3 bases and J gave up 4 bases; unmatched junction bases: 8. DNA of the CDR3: TGCGCCAGCAGCTCAGACATAGGGACAGGGTACGAGCAGTACTTC. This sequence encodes CASSSDIGTGYEQYF.

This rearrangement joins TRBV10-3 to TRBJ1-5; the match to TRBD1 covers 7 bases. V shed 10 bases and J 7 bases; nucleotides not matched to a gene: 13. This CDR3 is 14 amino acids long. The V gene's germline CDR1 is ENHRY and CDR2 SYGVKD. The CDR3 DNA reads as TGTGCCACCATGGACAGGACCCGAGGGCAGCCCCAGCATTTT. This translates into CATMDRTRGQPQHF.

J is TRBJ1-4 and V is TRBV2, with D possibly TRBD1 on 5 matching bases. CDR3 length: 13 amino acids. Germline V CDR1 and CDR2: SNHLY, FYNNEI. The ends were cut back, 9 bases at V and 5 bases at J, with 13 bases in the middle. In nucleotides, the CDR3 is TGTGCCAGTACGGGAGCAGGGAATGAAAAACTGTTTTTT. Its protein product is CASTGAGNEKLFF.

This CDR3 is CASSQASREGWTYEQYF. CDR3 DNA sequence: TGCGCCAGCAGCCAAGCCTCCCGGGAGGGGTGGACCTACGAGCAGTACTTC. The chain carries TRBV4-1 and TRBJ2-7; TRBD2 matches 8 bases. The CDR3 spans 17 residues. CDR1 and CDR2 from the germline V gene are MGHRA and YSYEKL. The J segment lost 2 bases and the V segment lost 1 base, leaving 10 bases of the junction unmatched.

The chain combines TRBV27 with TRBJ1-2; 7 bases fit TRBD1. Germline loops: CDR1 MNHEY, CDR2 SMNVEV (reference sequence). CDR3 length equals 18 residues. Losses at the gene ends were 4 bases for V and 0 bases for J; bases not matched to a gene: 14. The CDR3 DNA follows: TGTGCCAGCAGTTCTGGGACAGTCAAGGGGATATCTAACTATGGCTACACCTTC. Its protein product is CASSSGTVKGISNYGYTF.

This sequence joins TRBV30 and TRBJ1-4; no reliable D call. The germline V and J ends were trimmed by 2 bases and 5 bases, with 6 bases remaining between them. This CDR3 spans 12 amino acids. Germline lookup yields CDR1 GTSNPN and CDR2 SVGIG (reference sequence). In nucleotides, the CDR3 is TGTGCCTGGAGTTTCGGGAATGAAAAACTGTTTTTT. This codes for CAWSFGNEKLFF.

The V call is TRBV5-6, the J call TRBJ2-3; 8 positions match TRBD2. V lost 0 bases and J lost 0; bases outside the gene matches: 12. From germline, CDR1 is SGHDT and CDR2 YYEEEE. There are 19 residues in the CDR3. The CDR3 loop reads CASSLAWVAGTTSTDTQYF. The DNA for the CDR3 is TGTGCCAGCAGCTTGGCCTGGGTAGCGGGGACAACTAGCACAGATACGCAGTATTTT.

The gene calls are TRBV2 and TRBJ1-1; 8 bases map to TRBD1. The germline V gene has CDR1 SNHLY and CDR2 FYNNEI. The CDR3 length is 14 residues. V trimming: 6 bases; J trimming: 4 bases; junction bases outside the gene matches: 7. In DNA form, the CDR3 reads TGTGCCAGCAGAGAGACAGGGGCCGGCACTGAAGCTTTCTTT. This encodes CASRETGAGTEAFF.

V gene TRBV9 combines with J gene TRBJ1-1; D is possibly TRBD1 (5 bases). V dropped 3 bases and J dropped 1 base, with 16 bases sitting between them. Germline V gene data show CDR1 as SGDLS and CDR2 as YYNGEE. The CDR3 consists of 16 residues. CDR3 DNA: TGTGCCAGCAGCGGGTGGGGGGGAAGCGGGAACACTGAAGCTTTCTTT. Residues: CASSGWGGSGNTEAFF. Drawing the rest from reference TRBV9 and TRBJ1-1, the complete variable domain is DSGVTQTPKHLITATGQRVTLRCSPRSGDLSVYWYQQSLDQGLQFLIQYYNGEERAKGNILERFSAQQFPDLHSELNLSSLELGDSALYFCASSGWGGSGNTEAFFGQGTRLTVV.

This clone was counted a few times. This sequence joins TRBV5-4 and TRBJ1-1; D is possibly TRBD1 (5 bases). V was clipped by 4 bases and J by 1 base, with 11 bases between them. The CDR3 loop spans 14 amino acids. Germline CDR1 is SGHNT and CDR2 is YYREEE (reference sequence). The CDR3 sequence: CASSLREGNTEAFF. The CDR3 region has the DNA TGTGCCAGCAGCCTCAGGGAAGGGAACACTGAAGCTTTCTTT.

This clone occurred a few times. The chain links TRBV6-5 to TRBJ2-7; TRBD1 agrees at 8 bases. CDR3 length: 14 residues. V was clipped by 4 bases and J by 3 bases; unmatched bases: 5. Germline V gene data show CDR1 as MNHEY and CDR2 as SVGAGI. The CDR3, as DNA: TGTGCCAGCAGTTCGACAGGGGACGACTACGAGCAGTACTTC. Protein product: CASSSTGDDYEQYF.

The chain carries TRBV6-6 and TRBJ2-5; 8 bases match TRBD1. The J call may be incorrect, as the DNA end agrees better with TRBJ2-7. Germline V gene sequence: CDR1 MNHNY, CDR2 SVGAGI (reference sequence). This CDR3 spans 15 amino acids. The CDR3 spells CASSYEQGETYEQYF. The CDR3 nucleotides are TGTGCCAGCAGTTACGAACAGGGGGAGACCTACGAGCAGTACTTC.

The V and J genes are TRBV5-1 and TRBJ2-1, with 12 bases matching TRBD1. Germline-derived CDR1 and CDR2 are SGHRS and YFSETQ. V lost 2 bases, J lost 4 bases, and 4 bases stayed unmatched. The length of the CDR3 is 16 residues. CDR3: CASSLLGQGAYNEQFF. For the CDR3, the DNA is TGCGCCAGCAGCTTACTGGGACAGGGGGCTTACAATGAGCAGTTCTTC.

CDR3 nucleotides: TGTGCCAGCAGGACAGGGGGCCCTTACAATGAGCAGTTCTTC. Protein: CASRTGGPYNEQFF. V usage is TRBV25-1 and J usage is TRBJ2-1, with 10 bases fitting TRBD1. CDR3 length: 14 residues. Germline CDR1 is MGHDK and CDR2 is SYGVNS. Trimming cost V 6 bases and J 4 bases; bases outside gene matches: 3.

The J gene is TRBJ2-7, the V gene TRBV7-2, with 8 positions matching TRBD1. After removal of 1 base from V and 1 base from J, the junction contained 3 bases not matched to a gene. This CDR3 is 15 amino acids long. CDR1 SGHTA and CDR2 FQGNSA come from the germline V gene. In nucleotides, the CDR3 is TGTGCCAGCAGCTTAGAGCAGGGGGCTTCCTACGAGCAGTACTTC. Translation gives CASSLEQGASYEQYF.

CDR3 amino acids: CASRALTSGGYEQYF. DNA of the CDR3: TGTGCCAGCAGGGCCCTGACTAGCGGGGGCTACGAGCAGTACTTC. The chain recombines TRBV28 with TRBJ2-7; TRBD2 matches at 12 bases. Germline CDR1 reads MDHEN; CDR2 reads SYDVKM. Trimming removed 6 bases from V and 3 bases from J; junction bases left unmatched: 6. The CDR3 is 15 amino acids.

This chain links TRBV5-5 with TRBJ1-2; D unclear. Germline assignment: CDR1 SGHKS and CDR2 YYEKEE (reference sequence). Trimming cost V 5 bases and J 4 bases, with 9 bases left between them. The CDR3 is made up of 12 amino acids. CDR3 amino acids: CASRNSLYGYTF. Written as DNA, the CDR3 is TGTGCCAGCAGAAATTCCCTCTATGGCTACACCTTC.

For the CDR3, the DNA is TGTGCCACCAGCAGAGATTTGACGCGGGCGGGCGATGAGCAGTTCTTC. This sequence encodes CATSRDLTRAGDEQFF. This chain joins TRBV15 and TRBJ2-1, with D tentatively TRBD2 (5 bases). V was clipped by 0 bases and J by 8 bases, with 17 bases between them. The CDR3 extends over 16 amino acids. Germline CDR1 is LNHNV and CDR2 is YYDKDF (reference sequence).